This T cell receptor beta chain was captured in a study of T cells in Graves' hyperthyroidism and ophthalmopathy. Ophthalmopathy in the patients scored at least 3 on Clinical Activity Score and at least 4 on NOSPECS grade, lasting under 3 months. Per germline, CDR1 MNHEY and CDR2 SMNVEV (reference sequence). V shed 6 bases and J shed 3 bases, with 18 bases lying between them. CDR3 size: 15 residues. RNA transcripts yielded amplified TCR beta CDR3 regions. TCR CDR3 underwent first-round RT-PCR with the HTBI primer set. TCRdb analysed the multiplex PCR reads with MiXCR anew, one entry per CDR3 protein. The data hold 560,000 or so distinct CDR3 sequences, with less than 20% observed a single time. This clonotype was seen ten or more times. The antigen is undetermined. General study points: Most clonotypes expanded in thyroid above 0.001 were likewise present in blood.

The sequencing sample was made of blood. The rearrangement joins TRBV27 to TRBJ2-7; D may be TRBD1 or TRBD2 (6 bases each). This TCR was recovered from a man in his forties with Graves' ophthalmopathy. This CDR3 reads CASRERGGLVYEQYF. CDR3 DNA sequence: TGTGCCAGCAGAGAACGAGGGGGGCTAGTCTACGAGCAGTACTTC.